The 32 T cell receptor beta chains listed next were all sequenced from one sample in a study of CD8+CD57+ T cells in acquired aplastic anemia. Profiling that covered TCR beta VDJ and CDR3 relied on genomic DNA as its template. TCRdb used MiXCR to reprocess the reads, holding one entry per CDR3 protein. Of 150,000 to 200,000 distinct CDR3 sequences in the sample, 40% to 55% were seen once. Patients picked for sequencing had shown CD8+CD57+ cell expansion detected by flow cytometry. What was sequenced was sorted CD4+, CD8+, or CD8+CD57+ T cells (not recorded which) from PBMCs. All receptors come from a human donor with aplastic anemia.

This clonotype was seen ten or more times. The gene calls are TRBV7-2 and TRBJ2-5; 8 bases line up with TRBD2. CDR1 is SGHTA, CDR2 FQGNSA, per germline. The CDR3 has 13 amino acids. V lost 5 bases to trimming and J lost 7 bases; unmatched junction nucleotides: 6. The CDR3 coding sequence is TGTGCCAGCAGCCTTAGCGGGGAGGTGACCCAGTACTTC. Translation: CASSLSGEVTQYF. Variable domain in full (rest from reference TRBV7-2 and TRBJ2-5): GAGVSQSPSNKVTEKGKDVELRCDPISGHTALYWYRQSLGQGLEFLIYFQGNSAPDKSGLPSDRFSAERTGGSVSTLTIQRTQQEDSAVYLCASSLSGEVTQYFGPGTRLLVL.

About this clonotype itself: One end of the junction fails to match germline, which may point to a read error. CDR3 protein: CAISYAGTSNTEAFF. In DNA form, the CDR3 reads TGTGCCATCAGTTACGCCGGGACCTCGAACACTGAAGCTTTCTTT. The rearrangement links TRBV6-5 to TRBJ1-1, with D tentatively TRBD1 (5 bases). This CDR3 is built from 15 residues. Germline V gives CDR1 MNHEY, CDR2 SVGAGI.

As regards this clonotype: This clone may be a read error of a much larger clone one base away. The chain combines TRBV9 with TRBJ2-2; D is possibly TRBD2 (6 bases). Germline V gene lookup returns CDR1 SGDLS and CDR2 YYNGEE. This CDR3 has 15 residues. Here the CDR3 reads CASSSQGLNTGELVF. For the CDR3, the DNA is TGTGCCAGCAGCTCCCAAGGACTAAACACCGGGGAGCTGGTTTTT.

The V call is TRBV27, the J call TRBJ2-2, with a possible D match to TRBD2 (6 bases). With 7 bases removed from V and 0 bases from J, the gap between germline ends came to 15 bases. Germline values: CDR1 MNHEY, CDR2 SMNVEV (reference sequence). CDR3 size: 16 residues. The CDR3 DNA is TGTGCCAGCACTCAATACGGGGGTTCGAACACCGGGGAGCTGTTTTTT. This translates into CASTQYGGSNTGELFF.

This chain joins TRBV5-1 and TRBJ1-5, with D possibly TRBD1 on 6 matching bases. The V end was cut by 3 bases, the J end by 4 bases, with 14 bases between. The CDR3 spans 15 residues. The germline CDR1 and CDR2 sequences are SGHRS and YFSETQ. The CDR3 sequence: CASSSGADSNQPQHF. DNA for the CDR3: TGCGCCAGCAGCTCCGGCGCGGACAGTAATCAGCCCCAGCATTTT.

This clonotype showed up many times. This CDR3 reads CASSLSYEQYF. The CDR3 coding sequence is TGTGCCAGCAGTCTTTCCTACGAGCAGTACTTC. The V gene is TRBV2, the J gene TRBJ2-7, with D uncertain. This CDR3 comprises 11 residues. The germline V and J ends were trimmed by 5 bases and 1 base, with 3 bases remaining between them. Germline V gene data show CDR1 as SNHLY and CDR2 as FYNNEI.

The rearrangement uses TRBV9 and TRBJ2-1, with D possibly TRBD1 on 6 matching bases. Germline CDR1 is SGDLS and CDR2 is YYNGEE. CDR3 length: 14 residues. V lost 3 bases and J lost 8, with 15 bases in between. The CDR3 DNA reads TGTGCCAGCAGCGACCCCGGGACACACGATGAGCAGTTCTTC. Amino acids: CASSDPGTHDEQFF.

This clonotype has only a few counts. V gene TRBV3-1 combines with J gene TRBJ1-2; D perhaps matches TRBD1 (6 bases). The V end was cut by 3 bases, the J end by 3 bases, with 11 bases between. In germline, CDR1 is LGHDT, CDR2 YNNKEL (reference sequence). CDR3 size: 14 residues. In DNA form, the CDR3 reads TGTGCCAGCAGCCAGTCTCGGGGGCACTATGGCTACACCTTC. Translating gives CASSQSRGHYGYTF.

This chain joins TRBV19 and TRBJ1-5; D uncertain. This CDR3 is built from 13 residues. V shed 8 bases and J shed 6 bases, with 14 bases lying between them. CDR1 and CDR2 (germline): LNHDA, SQIVND (reference sequence). Written as DNA, the CDR3 is TGTGCCAGTGCTCGCGGGTGGGGTCAGCCCCAGCATTTT. Protein product: CASARGWGQPQHF.

This clonotype has at least ten counts. The chain links TRBV7-2 to TRBJ2-5; D is unresolved. The germline V gene encodes CDR1 SGHTA and CDR2 FQGNSA. Trimming shortened V by 1 base and J by 2 bases, and 8 bases separated the two germline ends. The CDR3 spans 14 residues. The CDR3 nucleotides are TGTGCCAGCAGCTTAGACTGGGAACAAGAGACCCAGTACTTC. It specifies CASSLDWEQETQYF.

The count of this clonotype is one. Given a much more abundant clone one base away, this may be a read error. This chain connects TRBV3-1 to TRBJ2-5; D is uncertain. Germline values: CDR1 LGHDT, CDR2 YNNKEL (reference sequence). The CDR3 contains 12 residues. CDR3 DNA sequence: TGTGCCAGCAGCCAAGATATCAGGACCAAGTACTTC. It specifies CASSQDIRTKYF.

This clonotype was observed many times. CDR3 in amino acids: CASSKTHRGGRTEAFF. CDR3 DNA sequence: TGCGCCAGCAGTAAAACCCACAGGGGCGGGAGGACTGAAGCTTTCTTT. The chain couples TRBV5-1 to TRBJ1-1; 7 nucleotides match TRBD1. CDR1 SGHRS and CDR2 YFSETQ come from the germline V gene. The ends lost 5 bases at V and 5 bases at J; junction bases unmatched: 15. The CDR3 sequence is 16 residues long.

This clonotype was observed a single time. The CDR3 DNA sequence: TGCAGTGCTAGAGAGGTAGGGACACAACTCTACAATGAGCAGTTCTTC. It codes for CSAREVGTQLYNEQFF. This chain links TRBV20-1 with TRBJ2-1, with a tentative D call TRBD1 (6 bases). This CDR3 has 16 amino acids. Germline values: CDR1 DFQATT, CDR2 SNEGSKA (reference sequence). The V and J ends lost 0 bases and 3 bases respectively, with 15 bases between them.

Ten or more counts support this clonotype. V gene TRBV12-3 or TRBV12-4 combines with J gene TRBJ2-2, with D unclear. Between the trimmed V and J ends, which lost 6 bases and 8 bases, there was a span of 10 bases. The CDR3 is made up of 12 amino acids. Written as DNA, the CDR3 is TGTGCCAGCAGGAAGCCGGCTGGGGAGCTGTTTTTT. Protein: CASRKPAGELFF.

This clonotype was seen ten or more times. This sequence joins TRBV19 and TRBJ2-1; D possibly uses TRBD1 or TRBD2 (5 bases each). V was clipped by 6 bases and J by 4 bases, with 16 bases between them. Germline CDR1 reads LNHDA; CDR2 reads SQIVND (reference sequence). This CDR3 comprises 15 residues. CDR3 in DNA: TGTGCCAGTAGCCCTGGGCCAGGGAGTTACAATGAGCAGTTCTTC. Amino acid sequence: CASSPGPGSYNEQFF.

This clonotype was observed once. The chain has TRBV13 and TRBJ2-1; maybe TRBD2 (6 bases). Germline loops: CDR1 PRHDT, CDR2 FYEKMQ (reference sequence). The V and J ends lost 7 bases and 8 bases respectively, with 9 bases between them. The CDR3 is made up of 11 amino acids. The CDR3 here is CASTLAHEQFF. The CDR3 DNA reads as TGTGCCAGCACCCTAGCGCATGAGCAGTTCTTC.

At least ten counts were recorded for this clonotype. The rearrangement joins TRBV5-1 to TRBJ2-7, with D tentatively TRBD1 or TRBD2 (6 bases each). V was trimmed by 1 base and J by 6 bases, leaving 8 bases between them. Germline assignment: CDR1 SGHRS and CDR2 YFSETQ. CDR3 size: 12 residues. CDR3: CASSLRGPEQYF. In DNA form, the CDR3 reads TGCGCCAGCAGCTTGCGGGGGCCCGAGCAGTACTTC.

V gene TRBV5-1 combines with J gene TRBJ2-4; perhaps TRBD2 as D (6 bases). CDR1 and CDR2 (germline): SGHRS, YFSETQ. This CDR3 region has 14 residues. The V end lost 1 base, the J end lost 6 bases, and 11 bases lay between the germline ends. The CDR3 DNA is TGCGCCAGCAGCTTGATACCCGGGGGAAACATTCAGTACTTC. It specifies CASSLIPGGNIQYF.

This chain joins TRBV20-1 and TRBJ2-7, with 9 bases identical to TRBD2. Germline V gene data show CDR1 as DFQATT and CDR2 as SNEGSKA (reference sequence). The CDR3 consists of 15 residues. The J segment lost 0 bases and the V segment lost 5 bases, leaving 8 bases of the junction unmatched. In DNA, the CDR3 is TGCAGTGCTCTAAGGGCGGGAGGGACCTCCTACGAGCAGTACTTC. The encoded protein is CSALRAGGTSYEQYF.

The chain links TRBV15 to TRBJ2-1; D might be TRBD2 (6 bases). The CDR3 loop spans 15 amino acids. V shed 5 bases and J shed 7 bases, with 18 bases lying between them. Germline CDR1 is LNHNV and CDR2 is YYDKDF (reference sequence). CDR3 sequence reads: CATSGGTRDSNEQFF. CDR3 nucleotide sequence: TGTGCCACCAGCGGAGGGACCCGGGACTCAAATGAGCAGTTCTTC. The variable domain in full, with the rest retrieved from reference TRBV15 and TRBJ2-1, is DAMVIQNPRYQVTQFGKPVTLSCSQTLNHNVMYWYQQKSSQAPKLLFHYYDKDFNNEADTPDNFQSRRPNTSFCFLDIRSPGLGDTAMYLCATSGGTRDSNEQFFGPGTRLTVL.

For this clonotype: The junction differs from germline at one of its ends, possibly a read error. This rearrangement joins TRBV5-1 to TRBJ1-2; 7 bases align to TRBD1. The CDR3 loop spans 13 amino acids. The V gene's germline CDR1 is SGHRS and CDR2 YFSETQ. CDR3: CASSPDRDYGCTF. The DNA of the CDR3 is TGCGCCAGCAGCCCAGACAGGGACTATGGCTGCACCTTC.

This clonotype was counted at least ten times. This chain connects TRBV19 to TRBJ2-7; D possibly uses TRBD1 or TRBD2 (5 bases each). The V gene's germline CDR1 is LNHDA and CDR2 SQIVND (reference sequence). Trimming took 8 bases from V and 0 from J, leaving 17 bases between them. CDR3 length equals 15 residues. CDR3 in DNA: TGTGCCAGTTCTGGGGCCGGGGTGAGCTCCTACGAGCAGTACTTC. It encodes CASSGAGVSSYEQYF.

The chain employs TRBV2 and TRBJ2-5; D is perhaps TRBD1 (6 bases). The CDR3 sequence is 12 residues long. The V end lost 9 bases, the J end lost 1 base, and 9 bases lay between the germline ends. Germline V gives CDR1 SNHLY, CDR2 FYNNEI. CDR3 nucleotide sequence: TGTGCCAGGACAGGACGCCAAGAGACCCAGTACTTC. Its translation is CARTGRQETQYF.

The genes are TRBV29-1 and TRBJ1-1, with no clear D. Germline V CDR1 and CDR2: SQVTM, ANQGSEA. Deletions cut 7 bases from V and 0 bases from J, with 3 bases between. CDR3 size: 10 residues. This CDR3 is CSGMNTEAFF. CDR3 sequence (DNA): TGCAGCGGCATGAACACTGAAGCTTTCTTT.

This clonotype was detected ten times or more. The V call is TRBV3-1, the J call TRBJ2-7; perhaps TRBD1 as D (5 bases). Germline values: CDR1 LGHDT, CDR2 YNNKEL (reference sequence). The CDR3 sequence is 11 residues long. V was pared by 3 bases and J by 9 bases, with 9 bases between. Here the CDR3 reads CASSQQGRQYF. The CDR3 region has the DNA TGTGCCAGCAGCCAGCAGGGTAGGCAGTACTTC.

This clonotype has only a few counts. The chain uses TRBV7-3 and TRBJ2-2, with D unresolved. Trimming left V 1 base short and J 3 bases short, with 3 bases between. Germline V lookup: CDR1 SGHTA, CDR2 FQGTGA. The CDR3 runs to 13 residues. The CDR3 sequence: CASSLKHTGELFF. The CDR3 DNA follows: TGTGCCAGCAGCTTAAAGCACACCGGGGAGCTGTTTTTT. The whole variable domain, filled in from reference TRBV7-3 and TRBJ2-2, reads GAGVSQTPSNKVTEKGKYVELRCDPISGHTALYWYRQSLGQGPEFLIYFQGTGAADDSGLPNDRFFAVRPEGSVSTLKIQRTERGDSAVYLCASSLKHTGELFFGEGSRLTVL.

A single count supports this clonotype. The CDR3: CATQLGVLNTEAFF. The CDR3 DNA reads TGTGCCACCCAACTGGGCGTCCTAAACACTGAAGCTTTCTTT. This rearrangement joins TRBV6-1 to TRBJ1-1; no clear D gene. The CDR3 contains 14 residues. Trimming pared 10 bases from V and 2 bases from J, leaving 17 bases between. The germline CDR1 and CDR2 sequences are MNHNS and SASEGT.

This clonotype has a count of ten or more. The V call is TRBV5-6, the J call TRBJ1-1, with 7 positions matching TRBD1. This CDR3 is built from 14 residues. CDR1 SGHDT and CDR2 YYEEEE come from the germline V gene. The V segment lost 1 base and the J segment 1 base; nucleotides outside the gene matches: 1. This chain's CDR3 is CASSLWTGNTEAFF. DNA of the CDR3: TGTGCCAGCAGCTTGTGGACAGGGAACACTGAAGCTTTCTTT. The whole variable domain, filled in from reference TRBV5-6 and TRBJ1-1, reads DAGVTQSPTHLIKTRGQQVTLRCSPKSGHDTVSWYQQALGQGPQFIFQYYEEEERQRGNFPDRFSGHQFPNYSSELNVNALLLGDSALYLCASSLWTGNTEAFFGQGTRLTVV.

This clonotype occurred many times. The chain employs TRBV20-1 and TRBJ2-2; D is possibly TRBD2 (7 bases). CDR3 length equals 17 residues. Germline CDR1 and CDR2: DFQATT and SNEGSKA (reference sequence). The V end lost 3 bases, the J end lost 4 bases, and 21 bases lay between the germline ends. CDR3 DNA: TGCAGTGCTAGCCGCGGGGGCAGGGGTGTTGGCACCGGGGAGCTGTTTTTT. As protein: CSASRGGRGVGTGELFF.

The gene calls are TRBV5-6 and TRBJ2-1; 12 bases map to TRBD1. The J segment lost 7 bases and the V segment lost 3 bases, leaving 5 bases of the junction unmatched. In germline, CDR1 is SGHDT, CDR2 YYEEEE. This CDR3 is built from 15 residues. CDR3 nucleotide sequence: TGTGCCAGCAGCTGGGGACAGGGGGCTGGAAATGAGCAGTTCTTC. Translating it yields CASSWGQGAGNEQFF.

This clonotype was detected ten times or more. The chain employs TRBV5-1 and TRBJ2-3, with 9 bases aligning to TRBD2. Per germline, CDR1 SGHRS and CDR2 YFSETQ. This CDR3 is built from 15 residues. Trimming took 3 bases from V and 4 from J; bases not matched to a gene: 6. This CDR3 is CASSSKRGESDTQYF. The CDR3, as DNA: TGCGCCAGCAGCTCGAAGCGGGGGGAATCAGATACGCAGTATTTT.

This clonotype was detected a few times. The rearrangement joins TRBV25-1 to TRBJ1-4; 7 bases match TRBD1. Trimming took 10 bases from V and 4 from J; bases not matched to a gene: 9. CDR3 length equals 14 residues. The germline CDR1 and CDR2 sequences are MGHDK and SYGVNS. The CDR3 coding sequence is TGTGCCACTGAGGGACAGACCTTTAATGAAAAACTGTTTTTT. Translated, it gives CATEGQTFNEKLFF.